This T cell receptor (beta chain) originates from a study of T cell responses to AZD1222 COVID-19 vaccine. With respect to this clone: Its antigen remains unknown.

Sequenced by immunoSEQ multiplex PCR; TCRdb stores in-frame clones only, minus some. Here the sample spans some 120,000 clones, 93% being singletons. Findings and caveats of the study: Recipients of AZD1222 seropositive at baseline numbered only 5 to 7. Repertoire samples came only from after the peak T cell response. CD4 TCRs associated with vaccination spanned spike, dominating at 160-218 and 743-854.

Sequenced material: peripheral blood, taken on day 0 of AZD1222 vaccination. This TCR came from an adult in good health.

The CDR3 DNA is TGTGCCAGCAGCTTGAACTATCCAGGGGGCGTAGGGGCTTTCTTT. This sequence encodes CASSLNYPGGVGAFF. This sequence joins TRBV5-8 and TRBJ1-1; 8 nucleotides align to TRBD1. With 1 base clipped from V and 11 bases from J, the junction kept 13 bases outside the gene matches. The CDR3 length is 15 residues. Per the germline V gene, CDR1 is SGHTS and CDR2 is YDEGEE.